This paragraph covers one T cell receptor beta chain sequence. It lacks a known antigen. No qualities accompany the bases; no much larger clone lies one base away. Spanning cysteine to phenylalanine, the CDR3 consists of 12 amino acids. Solely the CDR3 DNA is kept, with 36 bases framed from the first base. The germline V gene (reference sequence) gives CDR1 as DFQATT and CDR2 as SNEGSKA. The V and J ends are trimmed by 6 bases and 6 bases, leaving 12 bases between them. The sample is drawn from a study of T-cell memory formation after mild COVID-19 (dated by TCRdb to 2020 to 2022). General notes on the study: TCR sequence clusters from the two donors were largely donor specific. In two donors, T-cell clones that expanded and contracted after mild COVID-19 were followed by sequencing TCRalpha and TCRbeta repertoires longitudinally. The cohort comprised two young, previously healthy adult volunteers, one female and one male. The research as a whole found: Contracting CD4+ clones turned up mainly in the CM and EM memory subsets, whereas EMRA was where CD8+ clones were enriched. The detection of some responding clones in pre-infection memory suggests that pre-existing cross-reactive memory T cells joined the SARS-CoV-2 response. SARS-CoV-2 specificity of the second-wave clones peaking on day 37 was not confirmed. Clones that contracted from day 15 to 85 showed balanced CD4/CD8 phenotypes, whereas a second wave of clones that expanded from day 15 to 37 leaned towards CD4+. The study covered only a couple of mild cases, and larger cohorts including severe cases with pre-infection samples were considered necessary.

Sequencing took place on an Illumina NovaSeq 6000. Using 5'RACE with constant-segment primers, TCRalpha and TCRbeta cDNA libraries were constructed, with sample barcodes and unique molecular identifiers added in the process. Trizol reagent was used to extract RNA from every sample. Library amplification was performed in two PCR steps, and a second sample barcode and Illumina TruSeq adapters were introduced in the second step. Libraries were sequenced on an Illumina NovaSeq with 2 x 150 bp paired-end reads. Concerning the study's data processing: With migec v1.2.7, reads were demultiplexed and then collapsed into UMI-guided consensus sequences. Using mixcr v2.1.11, UMI consensuses were aligned to TRA and TRB V and J templates and then assembled into clonotypes. Clonotypes were classified as expanded or contracted when called significant by both edgeR and NoisET, with noise models trained on biological replicates. For edgeR calls, a false discovery rate-adjusted p below 0.01 and a log2 fold-change threshold of 1 were applied. As an exploratory analysis of dynamics, max-normalized trajectories of the 1000 most abundant clonotypes were examined by PCA with hierarchical clustering. Separately sequenced CD4+ and CD8+ repertoires were used to assign the CD4 or CD8 phenotype of responding clones. Using fastp at Q25 and MiXCR, TCRdb reprocessed the public reads and kept productive beta chains. Identical CDR3 proteins give one entry, which carries the most common genes and DNA. TCRdb, not the authors, supplied the V and J calls. The sample table contains 500,000 to 650,000 distinct CDR3 sequences; only one count was recorded for 20% to 25% of them. Around 8.4% of the sample is held by the ten biggest clonotypes.

Ficoll-Paque density gradient centrifugation was used to isolate PBMCs. The receptor chain draws on TRBV20-1 and TRBJ1-5, and TRBD1 may be the D gene, going by 6 matching bases. Sequencing was done on a sample of PBMCs or a T cell subset sorted from them (not recorded which). This TCR was recovered from an adult woman who had mild COVID-19 (a few samples of this study predate the infection). The sample titles of this study are shuffled in the database, so cell type and time point are left out; the donor was told from shared clones. The DNA reads as follows: TGCAGTGCCGGGTCGGGGGCTCAGCCCCAGCATTTT. Translated, this is CSAGSGAQPQHF.